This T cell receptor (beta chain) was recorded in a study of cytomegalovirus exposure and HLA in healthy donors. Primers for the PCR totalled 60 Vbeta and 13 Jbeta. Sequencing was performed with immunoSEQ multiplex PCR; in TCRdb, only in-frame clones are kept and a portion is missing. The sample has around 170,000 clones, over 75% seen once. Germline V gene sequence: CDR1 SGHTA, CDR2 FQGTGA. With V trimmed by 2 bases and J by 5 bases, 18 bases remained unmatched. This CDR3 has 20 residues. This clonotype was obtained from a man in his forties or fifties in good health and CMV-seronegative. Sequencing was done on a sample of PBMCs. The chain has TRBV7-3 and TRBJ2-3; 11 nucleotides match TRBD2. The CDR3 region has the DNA TGTGCCAGCAGCTTAGAAGGGGCGACGCTGGCTAGCGGGGGGCGAGATACGCAGTATTTT. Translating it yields CASSLEGATLASGGRDTQYF.